The 18 T cell receptor beta chains below all came from one sample that was sequenced in a study of T cells in narcolepsy. Assay used: immunoSEQ multiplex PCR; TCRdb lists only in-frame clones, some missing. Found here are around 34,000 clones, 60% to 80% of them singletons; the top ten hold 3.8%. The sequenced sample consisted of memory (CD45RA-) CD4+ T cells from blood. These receptors originate from a human donor in good health.

The chain employs TRBV7-3 and TRBJ2-2; D is undetermined. Deletions cut 0 bases from V and 0 bases from J, with 5 bases between. The germline V gene has CDR1 SGHTA and CDR2 FQGTGA. The CDR3 extends over 15 amino acids. The CDR3 DNA reads as TGTGCCAGCAGCTTAACTAGTTCGAACACCGGGGAGCTGTTTTTT. The encoded protein is CASSLTSSNTGELFF.

The V call is TRBV5-6, the J call TRBJ1-1, with unresolved D. V was trimmed by 0 bases and J by 9 bases, leaving 15 bases between them. Germline V gives CDR1 SGHDT, CDR2 YYEEEE. The CDR3 consists of 14 residues. The CDR3 spells CASSLALSSSQAFF. Here the CDR3 DNA reads TGTGCCAGCAGCTTGGCCCTCTCTTCCTCGCAAGCTTTCTTT.

As concerns this clone: The junction departs from the called germline gene at one end, perhaps through a read error. V and J are TRBV5-6 and TRBJ1-3; D remains ambiguous. CDR3 length: 14 amino acids. Per germline, CDR1 SGHDT and CDR2 YYEEEE. The CDR3, as DNA: TGTGCCAGCAGACATCCTCTACATGACCGCCCGGGGAAGTTT. This gives the protein CASRHPLHDRPGKF.

This chain links TRBV5-6 with TRBJ1-1, with a weak D call TRBD1 (5 bases). Germline V gene sequence: CDR1 SGHDT, CDR2 YYEEEE. V dropped 3 bases and J dropped 2 bases, with 11 bases sitting between them. CDR3 length: 14 amino acids. CDR3 sequence reads: CASSWGVGNTEAFF. Here the CDR3 DNA reads TGTGCCAGCAGCTGGGGGGTTGGTAACACTGAAGCTTTCTTT.

The chain carries TRBV5-1 and TRBJ2-1, with 8 bases identical to TRBD2. Per germline, CDR1 SGHRS and CDR2 YFSETQ. J gave up 3 bases and V 1 base, and 6 bases lay outside the gene matches. The CDR3 consists of 16 residues. The CDR3, as DNA: TGCGCCAGCAGCTTGTCGAGCGGGAGCCTCTACAATGAGCAGTTCTTC. Its translation: CASSLSSGSLYNEQFF.

This clone appeared once. The chain combines TRBV11-3 with TRBJ2-5, with TRBD1 identical over 7 bases. The length of the CDR3 is 16 residues. V gave up 2 bases and J gave up 4 bases; unmatched junction bases: 10. Germline CDR1 and CDR2: SGHNT and YENEEA. CDR3 DNA: TGTGCCAGCAGCTTAAACAGGGGAAAGGGTGGAGAGACCCAGTACTTC. It translates to CASSLNRGKGGETQYF.

The genes are TRBV9 and TRBJ2-1, with D perhaps given as TRBD1 or TRBD2 (5 bases each). Trimming removed 2 bases at V and 0 bases at J, with 12 bases between. This CDR3 has 16 residues. CDR1 and CDR2 (germline): SGDLS, YYNGEE. The CDR3 loop reads CASSVGTESSYNEQFF. The CDR3 nucleotides read TGTGCCAGCAGCGTCGGGACGGAAAGCTCCTACAATGAGCAGTTCTTC.

The chain joins TRBV18 to TRBJ2-1; weak D call: TRBD1 (5 bases). V was pared by 3 bases and J by 5 bases, with 20 bases between. Germline CDR1 is KGHSH and CDR2 is LQKENI. The CDR3 sequence is 17 residues long. The CDR3 DNA reads TGTGCCAGCTCACCTGCTTTGCTTGGAATGGGGCACAATGAGCAGTTCTTC. Translated: CASSPALLGMGHNEQFF.

The genes are TRBV11-2 and TRBJ1-2, with TRBD1 matching 7 bases. Germline CDR1 and CDR2: SGHAT and FQNNGV. The J segment lost 7 bases and the V segment lost 3 bases, leaving 11 bases of the junction unmatched. The CDR3 loop spans 15 amino acids. DNA of the CDR3: TGTGCCAGCAGCTTCTTTCAACAAGGGGGCCGTGGCTACACCTTC. It translates to CASSFFQQGGRGYTF.

This chain links TRBV7-2 with TRBJ2-3; TRBD1 matches at 7 bases. The CDR3 is made up of 15 amino acids. Trimming cost V 5 bases and J 4 bases; bases outside gene matches: 9. CDR1 is SGHTA, CDR2 FQGNSA, per germline. The CDR3 region has the DNA TGTGCCAGCAGCCTCCTCGGGCAGGGGGCAGATACGCAGTATTTT. This encodes CASSLLGQGADTQYF. Supplemented by reference TRBV7-2 and TRBJ2-3, the full variable domain reads GAGVSQSPSNKVTEKGKDVELRCDPISGHTALYWYRQSLGQGLEFLIYFQGNSAPDKSGLPSDRFSAERTGGSVSTLTIQRTQQEDSAVYLCASSLLGQGADTQYFGPGTRLTVL.

This chain joins TRBV11-3 and TRBJ1-1; D remains unclear. Trimming removed 2 bases at V and 1 base at J, with 5 bases between. CDR3 size: 13 residues. Germline V gene lookup returns CDR1 SGHNT and CDR2 YENEEA. The CDR3 DNA sequence: TGTGCCAGCAGCTTATCCCAGAACACTGAAGCTTTCTTT. It codes for CASSLSQNTEAFF.

The chain combines TRBV14 with TRBJ2-7; TRBD2 matches at 12 bases. Looked up from germline, CDR1 is SGHDN and CDR2 is FVKESK. V shed 3 bases and J 4 bases; nucleotides not matched to a gene: 4. The length of the CDR3 is 15 residues. The CDR3 sequence is CASSHKTSGSYEQYF. Written as DNA, the CDR3 is TGTGCCAGCAGCCATAAGACTAGCGGGAGTTACGAGCAGTACTTC.

This chain connects TRBV30 to TRBJ2-3; D gene uncertain. Trimming removed 4 bases at V and 2 bases at J, with 7 bases between. The V gene's germline CDR1 is GTSNPN and CDR2 SVGIG (reference sequence). CDR3 length equals 12 residues. The CDR3 is CAWNFATDTQYF. The CDR3 DNA reads TGTGCCTGGAATTTCGCCACAGATACGCAGTATTTT.

This chain links TRBV6-1 with TRBJ1-6; D may be TRBD1 (6 bases). Germline CDR1 reads MNHNS; CDR2 reads SASEGT. This CDR3 region has 13 residues. The ends were cut back, 8 bases at V and 8 bases at J, with 13 bases in the middle. The CDR3 DNA sequence: TGTGCCAGCTTACGGGGGCGAGATTCACCCCTCCACTTT. Translation: CASLRGRDSPLHF.

V gene TRBV5-1 combines with J gene TRBJ1-5; tentative D call: TRBD1 (5 bases). Germline V gene data show CDR1 as SGHRS and CDR2 as YFSETQ. The V gene lost 3 bases and the J gene lost 7 bases, with 14 bases spanning the gap. The CDR3 is 14 residues long. CDR3 sequence reads: CASSWGMGDQPQHF. The CDR3 DNA reads as TGCGCCAGCAGCTGGGGGATGGGGGACCAGCCCCAGCATTTT.

This clone was recorded only once. This chain uses TRBV2 with TRBJ2-5; 8 nucleotides agree with TRBD1. In germline, CDR1 is SNHLY, CDR2 FYNNEI. The CDR3 length is 14 residues. V gave up 6 bases and J gave up 2 bases; unmatched junction bases: 5. This chain's CDR3 is CASRYDRGQETQYF. The CDR3 nucleotides read TGTGCCAGCAGATACGACAGGGGTCAAGAGACCCAGTACTTC.

The chain links TRBV7-6 to TRBJ2-7; TRBD1 aligns across 8 bases. The CDR3 consists of 14 residues. Germline loops: CDR1 SGHVS, CDR2 FNYEAQ. V dropped 5 bases and J dropped 3; count of bases not matched to a gene: 6. The DNA for the CDR3 is TGTGCCAGCAGCGCGGGGACAGGTGGCTACGAGCAGTACTTC. Amino acids: CASSAGTGGYEQYF.

V is TRBV4-1 and J is TRBJ2-5; 7 positions agree with TRBD1. Germline trimming cut 0 bases from V and 5 bases from J; bases unmatched to any gene: 9. Germline CDR1 reads MGHRA; CDR2 reads YSYEKL. The CDR3 runs to 16 residues. Here the CDR3 DNA reads TGCGCCAGCAGCCAAGACCCAACAGGGGTACGGGAGACCCAGTACTTC. Amino acids: CASSQDPTGVRETQYF.